These T cell receptor beta chains were read from a single sample in a study of technical replicates of blood from a handful of donors. Measured with immunoSEQ multiplex PCR; TCRdb has only the in-frame clones, and not every one. The sample carries approximately 81,000 clones, about 81% recorded once. Sequencing was carried out using PBMCs. These receptors came from a human donor in good health. Some clones in this sample may be carry-over from other donors' samples. CDR3s include the opening cysteine and the closing phenylalanine or tryptophan. The D gene is left open where the match is weak. Clone size is not always given. Where it is, it says once, few, many or a class for expanded clones.

clone_size: NA; j_call: TRBJ2-6; d_call: TRBD2; v_call: TRBV15; cdr3_nt: TGTGCCACCAGCTGGGGACTAGCGGATGTCTCTGGGGCCAACGTCCTGACTTTC; cdr3_aa: CATSWGLADVSGANVLTF
clone_size: NA; j_call: TRBJ2-2; d_call: TRBD2; v_call: TRBV11-2; cdr3_nt: TGTGCCAGCAGCTTAGATCTGGGAGGGGTCGGGGAGCTGTTTTTT; cdr3_aa: CASSLDLGGVGELFF
clone_size: NA; j_call: TRBJ2-2; d_call: NA; v_call: TRBV28; cdr3_nt: TGTGCCAGCAGTTTTCCCGTAACGAACACCGGGGAGCTGTTTTTT; cdr3_aa: CASSFPVTNTGELFF
clone_size: NA; j_call: TRBJ2-3; d_call: TRBD2; v_call: TRBV30; cdr3_nt: TGTGCCTGGAGTGTACTAGCGGCCGCGGGCACAGATACGCAGTATTTT; cdr3_aa: CAWSVLAAAGTDTQYF
clone_size: NA; j_call: TRBJ1-2; d_call: TRBD1; v_call: TRBV6-1; cdr3_nt: TGTGCCAGCAGTGAATTCTCGGTGGGACAGGGGTCCGGCTACACCTTC; cdr3_aa: CASSEFSVGQGSGYTF
clone_size: NA; j_call: TRBJ2-3; d_call: NA; v_call: TRBV20-1; cdr3_nt: TGCAGTGCTAGTCAAGCGCTTACGCAGTATTTT; cdr3_aa: CSASQALTQYF
clone_size: NA; j_call: TRBJ2-5; d_call: NA; v_call: TRBV11-1; cdr3_nt: TGTGCCAGCAGCTTAGAGCGGAAAGAGACCCAGTACTTC; cdr3_aa: CASSLERKETQYF
clone_size: NA; j_call: TRBJ1-2; d_call: NA; v_call: TRBV7-9; cdr3_nt: TGTGCCAGCAGCTTAGCTCCAGGGGAGGGCTACACCTTC; cdr3_aa: CASSLAPGEGYTF
clone_size: NA; j_call: TRBJ2-2; d_call: NA; v_call: TRBV7-2; cdr3_nt: TGTGCCAGCAGCCCGAGACAGAACACCGGGGAGCTGTTTTTT; cdr3_aa: CASSPRQNTGELFF
clone_size: few; j_call: TRBJ1-1; d_call: NA; v_call: TRBV25-1; cdr3_nt: TGTGCCAGCAGTGACCTGGAAATAGGGGACACTGAAGCTTTCTTT; cdr3_aa: CASSDLEIGDTEAFF
clone_size: NA; j_call: TRBJ2-1; d_call: TRBD1; v_call: TRBV7-2; cdr3_nt: TGTGCCAGCAGCCCCCGGGACAGGGACCAAAATGAGCAGTTCTTC; cdr3_aa: CASSPRDRDQNEQFF
clone_size: NA; j_call: TRBJ1-1; d_call: NA; v_call: TRBV4-1; cdr3_nt: TGCGCCAGCAGCCCCCCCCTCACTGGCACTGAAGCTTTCTTT; cdr3_aa: CASSPPLTGTEAFF
clone_size: NA; j_call: TRBJ1-5; d_call: NA; v_call: TRBV6-4; cdr3_nt: TGTGCCAGCACCCTGGAGGGGTCCGGAGTTCAGCCCCAGCATTTT; cdr3_aa: CASTLEGSGVQPQHF
clone_size: NA; j_call: TRBJ2-7; d_call: NA; v_call: TRBV6-1; cdr3_nt: TGTGCCAGCAGTGCGAGGGGGGGTGAATACGAGCAGTACTTC; cdr3_aa: CASSARGGEYEQYF
clone_size: NA; j_call: TRBJ2-7; d_call: NA; v_call: TRBV7-2; cdr3_nt: TGTGCCAGCAGCTTGTCCAGCGGGTACGAGCAGTACTTC; cdr3_aa: CASSLSSGYEQYF
clone_size: NA; j_call: TRBJ1-1; d_call: NA; v_call: TRBV5-4; cdr3_nt: TGTGCCAGCAGCTTGGTCGGGACAGAAGCTTTCTTT; cdr3_aa: CASSLVGTEAFF
clone_size: NA; j_call: TRBJ2-1; d_call: TRBD1; v_call: TRBV25-1; cdr3_nt: TGTGCCAGCAGTGCCGACAGGGGGGCCTACAATGAGCAGTTCTTC; cdr3_aa: CASSADRGAYNEQFF
clone_size: NA; j_call: TRBJ2-7; d_call: NA; v_call: TRBV7-3; cdr3_nt: TGTGCCAGCAGCTTAGGGGCAGGGGACGAGCAGTACTTC; cdr3_aa: CASSLGAGDEQYF
clone_size: NA; j_call: TRBJ1-2; d_call: NA; v_call: TRBV28; cdr3_nt: TGTGCCAGCAGCCCGCGGGTAGCTAACTGTGGCTACACCTTC; cdr3_aa: CASSPRVANCGYTF
clone_size: NA; j_call: TRBJ2-1; d_call: TRBD2; v_call: TRBV6-5; cdr3_nt: TGTGCCAGCAGTCGCGGGACTAGCGGGAGTAATGAGCAGTTCTTC; cdr3_aa: CASSRGTSGSNEQFF
clone_size: few; j_call: TRBJ2-5; d_call: TRBD2; v_call: TRBV30; cdr3_nt: TGTGCCTGGAGGTCCCGACTAGCGCTCTCTGAGACCCAGTACTTC; cdr3_aa: CAWRSRLALSETQYF
clone_size: NA; j_call: TRBJ1-5; d_call: NA; v_call: TRBV30; cdr3_nt: TGTGCCTGGAATGGGGCGGGCAATCAGCCCCAGCATTTT; cdr3_aa: CAWNGAGNQPQHF
clone_size: NA; j_call: TRBJ1-2; d_call: TRBD1; v_call: TRBV15; cdr3_nt: TGTGCCACCAGCAGAGATATATCTACGGGACAGCAAGGCTACACCTTC; cdr3_aa: CATSRDISTGQQGYTF
clone_size: NA; j_call: TRBJ2-2; d_call: NA; v_call: TRBV19; cdr3_nt: TGTGCCAGTAGTATTCAGACAGTGACCGGGGAGCTGTTTTTT; cdr3_aa: CASSIQTVTGELFF
clone_size: NA; j_call: TRBJ2-7; d_call: TRBD2; v_call: TRBV6-1; cdr3_nt: TGTGCCAGCACCTGGGGGGGAGGTGATGAGCAGTACTTC; cdr3_aa: CASTWGGGDEQYF
clone_size: NA; j_call: TRBJ2-3; d_call: TRBD2; v_call: TRBV18; cdr3_nt: TGTGCCAGCTCACCACTGCCAAGCGGGAGGGCTTCGGGCACAGATACGCAGTATTTT; cdr3_aa: CASSPLPSGRASGTDTQYF
clone_size: NA; j_call: TRBJ2-5; d_call: NA; v_call: TRBV5-1; cdr3_nt: TGCGCCAGCAGCCAGGGTACTGTAGGGGAGACCCAGTACTTC; cdr3_aa: CASSQGTVGETQYF
clone_size: NA; j_call: TRBJ1-1; d_call: NA; v_call: TRBV5-1; cdr3_nt: TGCGCCAGCAGCTCTCAGGGAAAAATGAACACTGAAGCTTTCTTT; cdr3_aa: CASSSQGKMNTEAFF
clone_size: NA; j_call: TRBJ2-2; d_call: TRBD2; v_call: TRBV10-3; cdr3_nt: TGTGCCATCAGTCCCGCGGGAGGGAACACCGGGGAGCTGTTTTTT; cdr3_aa: CAISPAGGNTGELFF
clone_size: once; j_call: TRBJ2-1; d_call: NA; v_call: TRBV19; cdr3_nt: TGTGCCAGTAGTATAGATCGGGGTCGACTGGAGGGGCAGTTCTTC; cdr3_aa: CASSIDRGRLEGQFF
clone_size: NA; j_call: TRBJ2-7; d_call: NA; v_call: TRBV9; cdr3_nt: TGTGCCAGCAGCGTAGGGGGCGTCTCCTACGAGCAGTACTTC; cdr3_aa: CASSVGGVSYEQYF
clone_size: NA; j_call: TRBJ2-7; d_call: TRBD2; v_call: TRBV30; cdr3_nt: TGTGCCTGGGAGCCGGGACTAGGGTCCTACGAGCAGTACTTC; cdr3_aa: CAWEPGLGSYEQYF
clone_size: NA; j_call: TRBJ1-5; d_call: TRBD1; v_call: TRBV27; cdr3_nt: TGTGCCAGCAGCCTTGCCGTCCCGGGACAGGGGCCGGCCCAGCATTTT; cdr3_aa: CASSLAVPGQGPAQHF
clone_size: NA; j_call: TRBJ2-7; d_call: TRBD2; v_call: TRBV30; cdr3_nt: TGTGCCTGGAGTGGAGGGACTAGCGGCCACGAGCAGTACTTC; cdr3_aa: CAWSGGTSGHEQYF
clone_size: NA; j_call: TRBJ1-2; d_call: NA; v_call: TRBV27; cdr3_nt: TGTGCCAGCAGCCCGAATACAGTTTATGGCTACACCTTC; cdr3_aa: CASSPNTVYGYTF
clone_size: NA; j_call: TRBJ2-5; d_call: NA; v_call: TRBV18; cdr3_nt: TGTGCCAGCTCGAACAGTGGCTCCGAGACCCAGTACTTC; cdr3_aa: CASSNSGSETQYF
clone_size: NA; j_call: TRBJ2-3; d_call: NA; v_call: TRBV21-1; cdr3_nt: TGTGCCAGCAGCAAGAGGGTCCTAGTTCATAGCACAGATACGCAGTATTTT; cdr3_aa: CASSKRVLVHSTDTQYF
clone_size: few; j_call: TRBJ2-3; d_call: TRBD1; v_call: TRBV29-1; cdr3_nt: TGCAGCGCACGGACAGGGTTCACAGATACGCAGTATTTT; cdr3_aa: CSARTGFTDTQYF
clone_size: NA; j_call: TRBJ1-6; d_call: NA; v_call: TRBV6-1; cdr3_nt: TGTGCCAGCAGTGAAGGGGGCAGCTTACCCCTCCACTTT; cdr3_aa: CASSEGGSLPLHF
clone_size: NA; j_call: TRBJ1-2; d_call: NA; v_call: TRBV19; cdr3_nt: TGTGCCAGTAGTATAGTGGCCGGAGTCTATGGCTACACCTTC; cdr3_aa: CASSIVAGVYGYTF